This T cell receptor beta chain was obtained from a study of shared T cell receptors in the human thymus. The repertoire was sequenced with immunoSEQ multiplex PCR; TCRdb's copy has only in-frame clones and lacks some. This repertoire shows 640,000 or so clones, approximately 87% found once; its top ten account for roughly 0.0087%. The J segment lost 8 bases and the V segment lost 0 bases, leaving 2 bases of the junction unmatched. The CDR3 has 13 amino acids. Germline values: CDR1 SGHRS, CDR2 YFSETQ. Separately, the same data were catalogued under a study of human thymus T cells.

Sequencing was done on a sample of thymocytes. This TCR derives from a boy in the first two years of life with a congenital heart defect. V is TRBV5-1 and J is TRBJ1-2; 9 bases map to TRBD1. CDR3: CASSLGDRVGYTF. In nucleotides, the CDR3 is TGCGCCAGCAGCTTGGGGGACAGGGTAGGCTACACCTTC.